This TCR beta chain appears in the sequencing data of a study of blood T cell repertoires in COVID-19. The wider study: The study drew acute and convalescent COVID-19 samples from the United States, Italy and Spain. In each case, the material was cDNA or gDNA derived from T cells, B-cell-depleted T cells, or PBMCs.

This clone was found once. Germline lookup yields CDR1 LGHDT and CDR2 YNNKEL (reference sequence). This CDR3 spans 11 amino acids. V was clipped by 6 bases and J by 5 bases, with 7 bases between them. Original processing methods: The assay estimated nucleated cells by amplifying reference gene primers. Here immunoSEQ multiplex PCR was the method, and the copy in TCRdb shows in-frame clones only, minus some. The V and J calls and clone size come from that table; D and trimming were worked out from the DNA. The sample lists 250,000 to 350,000 clones; roughly 90% were seen once. The sequence was obtained from a woman between 50 and 59 years old with active or convalescent COVID-19. Sample: peripheral blood. The chain employs TRBV3-1 (or the pseudogene TRBV3-2) and TRBJ1-2; D may be TRBD1 (5 bases). The CDR3 is CASSYRYGYTF. CDR3 in DNA: TGTGCCAGCAGTTACAGGTATGGCTACACCTTC.